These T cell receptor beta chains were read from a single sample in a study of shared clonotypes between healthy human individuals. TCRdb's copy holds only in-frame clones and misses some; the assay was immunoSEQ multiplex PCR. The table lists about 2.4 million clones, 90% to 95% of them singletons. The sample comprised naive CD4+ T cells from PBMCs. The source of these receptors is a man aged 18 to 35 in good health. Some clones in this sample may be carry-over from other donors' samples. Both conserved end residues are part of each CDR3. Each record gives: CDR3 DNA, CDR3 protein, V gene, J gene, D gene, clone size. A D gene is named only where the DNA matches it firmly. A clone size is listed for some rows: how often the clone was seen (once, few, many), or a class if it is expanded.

CDR3 DNA: TGTGCCAGTAGTATAGGCAGATTAAGCAATCAGCCCCAGCATTTT; CDR3 protein: CASSIGRLSNQPQHF; V gene: TRBV19; J gene: TRBJ1-5; D gene: NA; clone size: NA
CDR3 DNA: TGTGCCAGCAGTTTATTGGGCCTCGAGCAGTACTTC; CDR3 protein: CASSLLGLEQYF; V gene: TRBV28; J gene: TRBJ2-7; D gene: NA; clone size: NA
CDR3 DNA: TGTGCCAGCAGCCCCGACAGGGGGAACACCATATATTTT; CDR3 protein: CASSPDRGNTIYF; V gene: TRBV7-2; J gene: TRBJ1-3; D gene: TRBD1; clone size: NA
CDR3 DNA: TGCGCCAGCAGCCAAGATAGGCGGGACACTGAAGCTTTCTTT; CDR3 protein: CASSQDRRDTEAFF; V gene: TRBV4-1; J gene: TRBJ1-1; D gene: NA; clone size: NA
CDR3 DNA: TGTGCCTGGAGTGTATTTAGGTACTTGGACTCCCCAGAGACCCAGTACTTC; CDR3 protein: CAWSVFRYLDSPETQYF; V gene: TRBV30; J gene: TRBJ2-5; D gene: NA; clone size: few
CDR3 DNA: TGTGCCAGCAGTAGACAACAAGCGGGAGGTTGGGAGCAGTACTTC; CDR3 protein: CASSRQQAGGWEQYF; V gene: TRBV6-1; J gene: TRBJ2-7; D gene: TRBD2; clone size: once
CDR3 DNA: TGTGCCAGCAGCTTAGAGTGGGGGCGTGGGAATGAGCAGTTCTTC; CDR3 protein: CASSLEWGRGNEQFF; V gene: TRBV7-2; J gene: TRBJ2-1; D gene: NA; clone size: NA
CDR3 DNA: TGCGCCAGCAGCTTGGTTGAGCGGGGCACGTACGAGCAGTACTTC; CDR3 protein: CASSLVERGTYEQYF; V gene: TRBV5-1; J gene: TRBJ2-7; D gene: TRBD2; clone size: NA
CDR3 DNA: TGTGCCAGCAGCCCCTACAGGGGTGGCACCGGGGAGCTGTTTTTT; CDR3 protein: CASSPYRGGTGELFF; V gene: TRBV7-2; J gene: TRBJ2-2; D gene: TRBD1; clone size: once
CDR3 DNA: TGTGCCACCTCGTACGGCTATGGCTACACCTTC; CDR3 protein: CATSYGYGYTF; V gene: TRBV6-4; J gene: TRBJ1-2; D gene: NA; clone size: NA
CDR3 DNA: TGTGCCAGCAGCCCAGGGGTCCAAGAGACCCAGTACTTC; CDR3 protein: CASSPGVQETQYF; V gene: TRBV7-6; J gene: TRBJ2-5; D gene: NA; clone size: NA
CDR3 DNA: TGTGCCAGCAGCGTTGTAGCTGATAGCTCCTACAATGAGCAGTTCTTC; CDR3 protein: CASSVVADSSYNEQFF; V gene: TRBV9; J gene: TRBJ2-1; D gene: NA; clone size: NA
CDR3 DNA: TGTGCCAGCAGTGGGGGTTTAAGGCTAGCGGGGACAGATACGCAGTATTTT; CDR3 protein: CASSGGLRLAGTDTQYF; V gene: TRBV6-1; J gene: TRBJ2-3; D gene: TRBD2; clone size: once
CDR3 DNA: TGCGCCAGCAGGACCTCGCGGGAGAGGGGCACAGATACGCAGTATTTT; CDR3 protein: CASRTSRERGTDTQYF; V gene: TRBV5-1; J gene: TRBJ2-3; D gene: TRBD2; clone size: NA
CDR3 DNA: TGTGCCAGCAGACATAGCGGGACGGTATCCGGGGAGCTGTTTTTT; CDR3 protein: CASRHSGTVSGELFF; V gene: TRBV5-4; J gene: TRBJ2-2; D gene: TRBD2; clone size: once
CDR3 DNA: TGCGCCAGCAGCATAGGGATTAATAATTCACCCCTCCACTTT; CDR3 protein: CASSIGINNSPLHF; V gene: TRBV5-1; J gene: TRBJ1-6; D gene: NA; clone size: NA
CDR3 DNA: TGTGCCAGCAGTTACTCGGCCCGACAGGGGAACACTGAAGCTTTCTTT; CDR3 protein: CASSYSARQGNTEAFF; V gene: TRBV6-5; J gene: TRBJ1-1; D gene: TRBD1; clone size: NA
CDR3 DNA: TGTGCCAGCAGCTTCTCCTCACGGCGGGTCCCGGAGACCCAGTACTTC; CDR3 protein: CASSFSSRRVPETQYF; V gene: TRBV11-2; J gene: TRBJ2-5; D gene: NA; clone size: NA
CDR3 DNA: TGTGCCAGCAGGAGGTTAGAAGCGGACTATGGCTACACCTTC; CDR3 protein: CASRRLEADYGYTF; V gene: TRBV28; J gene: TRBJ1-2; D gene: NA; clone size: NA
CDR3 DNA: TGTGCCTGGAGCAGACTAGCGGGAGGGAACAATGAGCAGTTCTTC; CDR3 protein: CAWSRLAGGNNEQFF; V gene: TRBV30; J gene: TRBJ2-1; D gene: TRBD2; clone size: NA
CDR3 DNA: TGTGCCAGCAGTGTAACAAGGGGGGAGACCCAGTACTTC; CDR3 protein: CASSVTRGETQYF; V gene: TRBV2; J gene: TRBJ2-5; D gene: NA; clone size: NA
CDR3 DNA: TGTGCCAGCACCTCCCCTACTACCCCCGGAAACACCATATATTTT; CDR3 protein: CASTSPTTPGNTIYF; V gene: TRBV28; J gene: TRBJ1-3; D gene: NA; clone size: NA
CDR3 DNA: TGTGCCAGCAGCTTAAGTAAGAGCTCAACCCGACGGCAGTACTTC; CDR3 protein: CASSLSKSSTRRQYF; V gene: TRBV7-8; J gene: TRBJ2-7; D gene: NA; clone size: NA
CDR3 DNA: TGTGCCAGCAGTTACCTCTCCAGGTCGAACACTGAAGCTTTCTTT; CDR3 protein: CASSYLSRSNTEAFF; V gene: TRBV6-6; J gene: TRBJ1-1; D gene: NA; clone size: once